This T cell receptor (beta chain) was observed in a study of blood T cell repertoires in COVID-19. Turning to the study itself: The origin of the acute and convalescent COVID-19 samples was the United States, Italy and Spain. PBMCs, B-cell-depleted T cells, or T cells were the source of the cDNA or gDNA that made up the material.

Germline V CDR1 and CDR2: SGHRS, YFSETQ. V was clipped by 0 bases and J by 9 bases, with 10 bases between them. The CDR3 runs to 13 residues. Authors' analysis steps: Counts of nucleated cells, estimated from reference gene primer amplification, were obtained. Data came from immunoSEQ multiplex PCR; TCRdb stores just in-frame clones and leaves some out. V, J and clone size reflect that table, while D and trimming were determined from the DNA. There are about 190,000 clones in the sample; about 81% occur only once, and 12% lies in the top ten. The Seattle patients, enrolled during active infection, were followed longitudinally.

The sequenced material came from peripheral blood. The clonotype originates from a woman aged 80 or older with COVID-19, enrolled during active disease. The V gene is TRBV5-1, the J gene TRBJ2-1, with D possibly matching TRBD2 (5 bases). The CDR3 nucleotides read TGCGCCAGCAGCTTGGGGAGTCGGGGTGAGCAGTTCTTC. It is translated as CASSLGSRGEQFF.